This T cell receptor beta chain was documented in a study of blood T cell repertoires in COVID-19. Across the study: The analysed material was cDNA or gDNA that came from T cells, B-cell-depleted T cells, or PBMCs.

Under the authors' procedure: By means of reference gene primer amplification, nucleated cell counts were estimated. Measured with immunoSEQ multiplex PCR; TCRdb has only the in-frame clones, and not every one. D and trimming come from the DNA, and the V and J calls and clone size come from that table. Of some 180,000 clones listed, more than 80% are singletons. The CDR3 is 14 residues long. With 5 bases removed from V and 7 bases from J, the gap between germline ends came to 17 bases. Looked up from germline, CDR1 is MGHRA and CDR2 is YSYEKL. This receptor was identified in a woman aged 55-70 years with acute or convalescent COVID-19. The chain is built from TRBV4-1 and TRBJ2-5; D might be TRBD2 (6 bases). The sequenced sample consisted of peripheral blood. The CDR3 DNA reads TGCGCCAGCAGCGGGGCAGGCAGGGAGGCGACCCAGTACTTC. This translates into CASSGAGREATQYF.